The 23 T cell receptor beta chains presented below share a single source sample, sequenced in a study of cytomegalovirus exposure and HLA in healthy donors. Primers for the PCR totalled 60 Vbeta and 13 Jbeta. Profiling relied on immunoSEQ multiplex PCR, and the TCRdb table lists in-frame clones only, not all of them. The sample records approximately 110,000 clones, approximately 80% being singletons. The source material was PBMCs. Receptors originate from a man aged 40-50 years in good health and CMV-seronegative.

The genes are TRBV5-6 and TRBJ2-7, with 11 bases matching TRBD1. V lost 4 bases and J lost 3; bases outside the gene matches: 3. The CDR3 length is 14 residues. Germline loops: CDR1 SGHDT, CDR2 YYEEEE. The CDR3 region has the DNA TGTGCCAGCAGCCGGACAGGGGGCTTCTACGAGCAGTACTTC. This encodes CASSRTGGFYEQYF. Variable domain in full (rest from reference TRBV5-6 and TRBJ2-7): DAGVTQSPTHLIKTRGQQVTLRCSPKSGHDTVSWYQQALGQGPQFIFQYYEEEERQRGNFPDRFSGHQFPNYSSELNVNALLLGDSALYLCASSRTGGFYEQYFGPGTRLTVT.

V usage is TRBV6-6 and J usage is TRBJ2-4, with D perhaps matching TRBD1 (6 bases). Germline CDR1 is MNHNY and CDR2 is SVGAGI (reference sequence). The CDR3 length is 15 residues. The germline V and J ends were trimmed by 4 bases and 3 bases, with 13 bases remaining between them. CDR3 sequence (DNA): TGTGCCAGCAGTTCCGACGGACAGAGCAAAAACATTCAGTACTTC. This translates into CASSSDGQSKNIQYF.

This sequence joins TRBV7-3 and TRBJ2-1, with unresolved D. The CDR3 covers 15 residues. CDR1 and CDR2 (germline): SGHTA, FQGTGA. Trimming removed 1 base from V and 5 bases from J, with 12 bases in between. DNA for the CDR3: TGTGCCAGCAGCTTAAGTGGTAGAAATAACAATGAGCAGTTCTTC. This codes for CASSLSGRNNNEQFF.

CDR3 protein: CASSSGERSYEQYF. The CDR3 coding sequence is TGCGCCAGCAGTTCCGGGGAGAGGTCCTACGAGCAGTACTTC. The V gene is TRBV5-1, the J gene TRBJ2-7, with a tentative D call TRBD2 (5 bases). CDR1 and CDR2 (germline): SGHRS, YFSETQ. CDR3 size: 14 residues. V dropped 5 bases and J dropped 1 base, with 13 bases sitting between them.

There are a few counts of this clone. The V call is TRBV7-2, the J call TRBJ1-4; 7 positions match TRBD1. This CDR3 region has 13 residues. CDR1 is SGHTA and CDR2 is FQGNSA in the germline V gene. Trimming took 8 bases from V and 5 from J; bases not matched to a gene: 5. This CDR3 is CASGPTGNEKLFF. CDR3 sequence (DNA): TGTGCCAGCGGCCCGACAGGGAATGAAAAACTGTTTTTT.

The CDR3: CASSPTTEAYGYTF. For the CDR3, the DNA is TGTGCCAGCAGCCCTACGACTGAGGCCTATGGCTACACCTTC. The chain links TRBV5-4 to TRBJ1-2; D is undetermined. Germline assignment: CDR1 SGHNT and CDR2 YYREEE (reference sequence). The V end was cut by 4 bases, the J end by 4 bases, with 14 bases between. The CDR3 has 14 amino acids.

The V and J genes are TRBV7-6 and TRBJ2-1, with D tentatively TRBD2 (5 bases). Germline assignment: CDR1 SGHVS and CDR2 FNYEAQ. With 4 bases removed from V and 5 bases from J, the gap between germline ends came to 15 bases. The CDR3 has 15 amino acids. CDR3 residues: CASSWEPVAHNEQFF. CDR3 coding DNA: TGTGCCAGCAGCTGGGAGCCCGTCGCCCACAATGAGCAGTTCTTC.

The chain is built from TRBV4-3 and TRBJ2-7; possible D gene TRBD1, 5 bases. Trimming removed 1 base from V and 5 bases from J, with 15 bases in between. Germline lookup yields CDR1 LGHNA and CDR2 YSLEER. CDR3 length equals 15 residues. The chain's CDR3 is CASSQVWAGSDEQYF. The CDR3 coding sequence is TGCGCCAGCAGCCAAGTATGGGCAGGGTCTGACGAGCAGTACTTC.

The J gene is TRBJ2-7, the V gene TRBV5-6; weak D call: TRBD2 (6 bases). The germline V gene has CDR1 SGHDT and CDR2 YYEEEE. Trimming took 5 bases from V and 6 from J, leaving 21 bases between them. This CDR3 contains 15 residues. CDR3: CASRSGRDSVGEQYF. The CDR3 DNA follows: TGTGCCAGCAGATCAGGACGGGACTCGGTGGGCGAGCAGTACTTC.

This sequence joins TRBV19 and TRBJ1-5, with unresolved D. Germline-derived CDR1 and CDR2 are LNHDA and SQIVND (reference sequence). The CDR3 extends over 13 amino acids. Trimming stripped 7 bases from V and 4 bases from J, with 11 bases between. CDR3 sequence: CASMRSTNQPQHF. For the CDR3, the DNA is TGTGCCAGTATGAGAAGCACTAATCAGCCCCAGCATTTT. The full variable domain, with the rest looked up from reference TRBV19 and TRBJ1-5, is DGGITQSPKYLFRKEGQNVTLSCEQNLNHDAMYWYRQDPGQGLRLIYYSQIVNDFQKGDIAEGYSVSREKKESFPLTVTSAQKNPTAFYLCASMRSTNQPQHFGDGTRLSIL.

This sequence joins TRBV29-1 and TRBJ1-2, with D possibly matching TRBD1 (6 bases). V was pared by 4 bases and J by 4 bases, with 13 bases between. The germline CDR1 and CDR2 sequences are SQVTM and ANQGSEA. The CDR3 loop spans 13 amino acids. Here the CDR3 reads CSVAAGVPYGYTF. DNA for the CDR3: TGCAGCGTTGCGGCAGGGGTGCCCTATGGCTACACCTTC.

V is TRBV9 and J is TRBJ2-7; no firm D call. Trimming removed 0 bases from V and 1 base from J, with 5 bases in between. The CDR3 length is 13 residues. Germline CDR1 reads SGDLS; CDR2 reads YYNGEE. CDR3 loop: CASSVDESYEQYF. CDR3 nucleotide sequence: TGTGCCAGCAGCGTAGACGAGTCCTACGAGCAGTACTTC.

CDR3 protein: CATKGGAIYNEQFF. The CDR3 coding sequence is TGTGCCACCAAGGGGGGGGCCATCTACAATGAGCAGTTCTTC. The chain is built from TRBV5-6 and TRBJ2-1, with a weak D call TRBD2 (7 bases). CDR1 SGHDT and CDR2 YYEEEE come from the germline V gene. The V end was cut by 9 bases, the J end by 3 bases, with 16 bases between. The CDR3 consists of 14 residues.

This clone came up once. The CDR3 region is CASSLEGGRDTEAFF. The CDR3 bases are TGTGCCAGCAGCTTAGAGGGGGGGCGGGACACTGAAGCTTTCTTT. This chain uses TRBV7-8 with TRBJ1-1; D is perhaps TRBD1 (6 bases). The CDR3 is 15 amino acids. Germline CDR1 is SGHVS and CDR2 is FQNEAQ. Trimming pared 1 base from V and 3 bases from J, leaving 12 bases between.

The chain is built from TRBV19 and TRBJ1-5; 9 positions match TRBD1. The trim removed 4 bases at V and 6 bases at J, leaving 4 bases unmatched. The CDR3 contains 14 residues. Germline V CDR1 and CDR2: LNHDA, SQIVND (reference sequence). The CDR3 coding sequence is TGTGCCAGTAGTAACACAGGGGGCCTTCAGCCCCAGCATTTT. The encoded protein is CASSNTGGLQPQHF.

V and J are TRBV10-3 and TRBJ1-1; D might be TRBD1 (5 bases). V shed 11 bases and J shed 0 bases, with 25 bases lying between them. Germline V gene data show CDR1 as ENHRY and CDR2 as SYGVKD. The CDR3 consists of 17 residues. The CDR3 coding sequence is TGTGCCGCGTCAGAGGGGAGGGGAAGTGGGATGAACACTGAAGCTTTCTTT. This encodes CAASEGRGSGMNTEAFF.

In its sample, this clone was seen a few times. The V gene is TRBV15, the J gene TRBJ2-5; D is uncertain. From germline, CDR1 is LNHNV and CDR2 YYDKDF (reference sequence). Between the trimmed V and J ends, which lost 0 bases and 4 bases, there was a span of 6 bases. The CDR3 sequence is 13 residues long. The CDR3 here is CATSRDGRETQYF. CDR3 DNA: TGTGCCACCAGCAGAGATGGGCGAGAGACCCAGTACTTC.

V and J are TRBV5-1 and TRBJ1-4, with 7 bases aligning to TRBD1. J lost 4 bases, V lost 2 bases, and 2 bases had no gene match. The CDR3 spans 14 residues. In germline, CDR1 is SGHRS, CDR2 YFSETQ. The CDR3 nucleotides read TGCGCCAGCAGCTTTACAGGGGATAATGAAAAACTGTTTTTT. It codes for CASSFTGDNEKLFF.

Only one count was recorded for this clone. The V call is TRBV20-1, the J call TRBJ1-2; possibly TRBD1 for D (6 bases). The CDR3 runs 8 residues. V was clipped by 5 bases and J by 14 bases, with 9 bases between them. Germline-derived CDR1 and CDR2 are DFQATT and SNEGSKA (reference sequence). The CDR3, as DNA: TGCAGTGCTGAGAGGGGGACCTTC. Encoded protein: CSAERGTF.

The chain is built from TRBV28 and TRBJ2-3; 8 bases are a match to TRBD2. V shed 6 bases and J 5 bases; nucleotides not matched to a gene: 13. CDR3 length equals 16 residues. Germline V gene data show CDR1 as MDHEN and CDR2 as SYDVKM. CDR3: CASRPGLALREDTQYF. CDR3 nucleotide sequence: TGTGCCAGCAGACCCGGACTAGCCCTAAGGGAAGATACGCAGTATTTT.

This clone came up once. The CDR3 DNA sequence: TGTGCCAGCAGCGGGAGCGGGGGGCCGGTGGGAGAGACCCAGTACTTC. Translation: CASSGSGGPVGETQYF. The chain recombines TRBV5-4 with TRBJ2-5; TRBD2 agrees at 9 bases. This CDR3 comprises 16 residues. CDR1 is SGHNT, CDR2 YYREEE, per germline (reference sequence). Trimming cost V 4 bases and J 4 bases; bases outside gene matches: 11.

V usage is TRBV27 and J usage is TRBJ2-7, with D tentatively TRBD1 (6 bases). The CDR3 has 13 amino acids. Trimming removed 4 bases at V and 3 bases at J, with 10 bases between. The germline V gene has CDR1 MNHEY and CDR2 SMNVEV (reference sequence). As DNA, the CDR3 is TGTGCCAGCAGTTCCTCGACAGGCTACGAGCAGTACTTC. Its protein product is CASSSSTGYEQYF.

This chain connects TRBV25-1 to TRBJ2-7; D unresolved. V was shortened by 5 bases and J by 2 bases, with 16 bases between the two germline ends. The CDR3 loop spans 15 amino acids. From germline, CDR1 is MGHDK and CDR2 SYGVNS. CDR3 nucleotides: TGTGCCAGCAGTAGGAGCCGACCGAAAGCCTACGAGCAGTACTTC. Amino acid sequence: CASSRSRPKAYEQYF.